The 22 T cell receptor beta chains presented below share a single source sample, sequenced in a study of shared clonotypes between healthy human individuals. CD45RO-negative, CCR7-selected cells formed the naive CD8 fraction, which excluded terminally differentiated effector memory CD45RA+ cells. Sequencing was performed with immunoSEQ multiplex PCR; in TCRdb, only in-frame clones are kept and a portion is missing. The table lists fewer than 800,000 clones, 92% of them singletons. Source material: naive CD8+ T cells sorted from blood. The source of these receptors is a man aged 30 to 39 in good health.

This chain links TRBV27 with TRBJ2-5; perhaps D is TRBD1 or TRBD2 (5 bases each). The CDR3 length is 14 residues. Per germline, CDR1 MNHEY and CDR2 SMNVEV (reference sequence). Trimming left V 5 bases short and J 1 base short, with 11 bases between. The CDR3 region is CASSPFGAQETQYF. CDR3 sequence (DNA): TGTGCCAGCAGTCCATTCGGGGCCCAAGAGACCCAGTACTTC.

The chain has TRBV10-3 and TRBJ2-7, with D perhaps TRBD1 (6 bases). V lost 8 bases and J lost 7, with 12 bases in between. This CDR3 is built from 11 residues. In germline, CDR1 is ENHRY, CDR2 SYGVKD. CDR3 DNA sequence: TGTGCCATCTTTACAGGGCTGGAGCAGTACTTC. It encodes CAIFTGLEQYF.

The V and J genes are TRBV29-1 and TRBJ1-1; 8 nucleotides agree with TRBD1. The CDR3 sequence is 13 residues long. J gave up 1 base and V 5 bases, and 3 bases lay outside the gene matches. Germline-derived CDR1 and CDR2 are SQVTM and ANQGSEA. CDR3 sequence: CSVTGQGNTEAFF. Written as DNA, the CDR3 is TGCAGCGTTACCGGACAGGGGAACACTGAAGCTTTCTTT.

The V call is TRBV7-2, the J call TRBJ1-2, with 9 bases that match TRBD1. Germline-derived CDR1 and CDR2 are SGHTA and FQGNSA. Trimming at V came to 0 bases and at J to 7 bases, leaving 3 bases not matched to a gene. This CDR3 is built from 14 residues. The CDR3 here is CASSLAGDRAGYTF. The DNA for the CDR3 is TGTGCCAGCAGCTTAGCGGGGGACAGGGCTGGCTACACCTTC. Full variable domain (missing parts from reference TRBV7-2 and TRBJ1-2): GAGVSQSPSNKVTEKGKDVELRCDPISGHTALYWYRQSLGQGLEFLIYFQGNSAPDKSGLPSDRFSAERTGGSVSTLTIQRTQQEDSAVYLCASSLAGDRAGYTFGSGTRLTVV.

This chain connects TRBV29-1 to TRBJ2-1; D is possibly TRBD1 (6 bases). Trimming shortened V by 5 bases and J by 4 bases, and 21 bases separated the two germline ends. The germline CDR1 and CDR2 sequences are SQVTM and ANQGSEA. CDR3 length: 16 amino acids. The CDR3 DNA is TGCAGCGTTCACCCAAACGATCCAACAGGGTACAATGAGCAGTTCTTC. It specifies CSVHPNDPTGYNEQFF.

V usage is TRBV27 and J usage is TRBJ1-5, with D maybe TRBD1 (5 bases). Trimming stripped 7 bases from V and 2 bases from J, with 9 bases between. This CDR3 has 13 residues. Looked up from germline, CDR1 is MNHEY and CDR2 is SMNVEV (reference sequence). The CDR3 DNA reads TGTGCCAGCATGGGGGGAGGCAATCAGCCCCAGCATTTT. Protein: CASMGGGNQPQHF.

This chain joins TRBV28 and TRBJ2-3; TRBD1 matches 10 bases. CDR3 length equals 15 residues. Trimming took 8 bases from V and 0 from J; bases not matched to a gene: 5. Germline CDR1 is MDHEN and CDR2 is SYDVKM. For the CDR3, the DNA is TGTGCCAGCCGCACGGACAGGGGGAGCACAGATACGCAGTATTTT. Translating gives CASRTDRGSTDTQYF.

This clone was counted a single time. The CDR3 DNA reads as TGTGCCAGTAGTATAACCGGGACAAGCAATGAGCAGTTCTTC. This sequence encodes CASSITGTSNEQFF. J is TRBJ2-1 and V is TRBV19; tentative D call: TRBD1 (6 bases). V was clipped by 2 bases and J by 6 bases, with 11 bases between them. CDR1 and CDR2 from the germline V gene are LNHDA and SQIVND (reference sequence). The CDR3 is 14 residues long.

This sequence joins TRBV6-1 and TRBJ2-7; TRBD1 agrees at 10 bases. CDR3 length: 14 amino acids. V dropped 8 bases and J dropped 1; count of bases not matched to a gene: 5. Germline assignment: CDR1 MNHNS and CDR2 SASEGT. The DNA of the CDR3 is TGTGCCAGCCCGGGGACAGGGGTATCCTACGAGCAGTACTTC. Translated: CASPGTGVSYEQYF.

V and J are TRBV10-2 and TRBJ1-2; D uncertain. The germline gives CDR1 WSHSY, CDR2 SAAADI. This CDR3 spans 11 amino acids. Trimming removed 0 bases at V and 8 bases at J, with 4 bases between. The CDR3 DNA reads TGCGCCAGCAGTGAGTCGTGGGGCTACACCTTC. Its translation is CASSESWGYTF.

The rearrangement links TRBV27 to TRBJ2-1, with 10 bases identical to TRBD2. The V and J ends lost 4 bases and 6 bases, in that order; junction bases with no gene match: 9. The CDR3 runs to 16 residues. From germline, CDR1 is MNHEY and CDR2 SMNVEV (reference sequence). This chain's CDR3 is CASSYSSGSVFNEQFF. CDR3 bases: TGTGCCAGCAGTTACTCTAGCGGGAGCGTATTCAATGAGCAGTTCTTC.

The chain links TRBV9 to TRBJ2-3, with 10 bases aligning to TRBD2. The CDR3 is 16 residues long. J was trimmed by 5 bases and V by 4 bases; bases with no gene match: 10. Germline V gives CDR1 SGDLS, CDR2 YYNGEE. CDR3 nucleotides: TGTGCCAGCAGCCCAGCGGGAGGGCCTGGTGTAGATACGCAGTATTTT. Its translation: CASSPAGGPGVDTQYF.

V and J are TRBV4-3 and TRBJ2-1; 7 bases fit TRBD2. Germline loops: CDR1 LGHNA, CDR2 YSLEER. Losses at the gene ends were 0 bases for V and 4 bases for J; bases not matched to a gene: 9. The CDR3 length is 17 residues. The CDR3 nucleotides read TGCGCCAGCAGCCAAGATCGGGCTAGCGGACCTTACAATGAGCAGTTCTTC. Protein: CASSQDRASGPYNEQFF.

The chain is built from TRBV5-1 and TRBJ2-3; TRBD2 agrees at 12 bases. The CDR3 has 19 amino acids. Germline CDR1 is SGHRS and CDR2 is YFSETQ. V dropped 1 base and J dropped 1; count of bases not matched to a gene: 10. The CDR3 nucleotides read TGCGCCAGCAGCTTGAGACTAGCGGGAGCGGTTGACGGCACAGATACGCAGTATTTT. Protein: CASSLRLAGAVDGTDTQYF. Looking up the rest from reference TRBV5-1 and TRBJ2-3 gives the full variable domain: KAGVTQTPRYLIKTRGQQVTLSCSPISGHRSVSWYQQTPGQGLQFLFEYFSETQRNKGNFPGRFSGRQFSNSRSEMNVSTLELGDSALYLCASSLRLAGAVDGTDTQYFGPGTRLTVL.

CDR3 residues: CASKAPSTDTQYF. The DNA of the CDR3 is TGTGCCAGCAAGGCCCCAAGCACAGATACGCAGTATTTT. The chain has TRBV27 and TRBJ2-3; D remains ambiguous. Germline-derived CDR1 and CDR2 are MNHEY and SMNVEV (reference sequence). This CDR3 region has 13 residues. Trimming took 7 bases from V and 0 from J, leaving 8 bases between them.

There are a few counts of this clone. V gene TRBV19 combines with J gene TRBJ2-4; TRBD1 matches 10 bases. Germline V gene lookup returns CDR1 LNHDA and CDR2 SQIVND (reference sequence). J lost 7 bases, V lost 7 bases, and 10 bases had no gene match. This CDR3 spans 15 amino acids. CDR3 residues: CASTNNDRGLNIQYF. The CDR3 coding sequence is TGTGCCAGTACCAACAACGACAGGGGGCTGAACATTCAGTACTTC.

This chain joins TRBV29-1 and TRBJ2-5, with D unresolved. The CDR3 spans 13 residues. The V and J ends lost 3 bases and 1 base respectively, with 9 bases between them. Germline lookup yields CDR1 SQVTM and CDR2 ANQGSEA. The CDR3 DNA sequence: TGCAGCGTTGATTATACCGTCCAAGAGACCCAGTACTTC. Translating gives CSVDYTVQETQYF. The whole variable domain, remainder taken from reference TRBV29-1 and TRBJ2-5, is SAVISQKPSRDICQRGTSLTIQCQVDSQVTMMFWYRQQPGQSLTLIATANQGSEATYESGFVIDKFPISRPNLTFSTLTVSNMSPEDSSIYLCSVDYTVQETQYFGPGTRLLVL.

CDR3 region: CASSQSGTGVDEQFF. As DNA, the CDR3 is TGCGCCAGCAGCCAATCGGGAACAGGGGTAGACGAGCAGTTCTTC. The V gene is TRBV4-3, the J gene TRBJ2-1; 7 bases match TRBD1. This CDR3 has 15 residues. Trimming took 2 bases from V and 10 from J; bases not matched to a gene: 11. Germline V gives CDR1 LGHNA, CDR2 YSLEER.

The V and J genes are TRBV4-3 and TRBJ1-2; TRBD1 agrees at 10 bases. With V trimmed by 5 bases and J by 4 bases, 13 bases remained unmatched. Germline CDR1 and CDR2: LGHNA and YSLEER. CDR3 length: 17 amino acids. CDR3 protein: CASSEQLGTGARYGYTF. In DNA form, the CDR3 reads TGCGCCAGCAGCGAACAATTGGGGACAGGGGCTCGCTATGGCTACACCTTC.

V usage is TRBV18 and J usage is TRBJ2-1, with 14 bases lining up with TRBD2. Germline assignment: CDR1 KGHSH and CDR2 LQKENI. Trimming cost V 3 bases and J 8 bases; bases outside gene matches: 9. The CDR3 contains 17 residues. The CDR3 protein is CASSPLGTSGSHDEQFF. The CDR3 DNA reads as TGTGCCAGCTCACCTCTTGGGACTAGCGGGAGTCACGATGAGCAGTTCTTC.

The chain couples TRBV11-2 to TRBJ2-3, with 10 bases lining up with TRBD2. From germline, CDR1 is SGHAT and CDR2 FQNNGV. The V and J ends lost 1 base and 4 bases, in that order; junction bases with no gene match: 5. The CDR3 is made up of 16 amino acids. This chain's CDR3 is CASSLGLAGEADTQYF. CDR3 nucleotide sequence: TGTGCCAGCAGCTTAGGGCTAGCGGGAGAGGCAGATACGCAGTATTTT.

This clone was observed once. The chain combines TRBV28 with TRBJ2-7; D may be TRBD1 or TRBD2 (5 bases each). The length of the CDR3 is 15 residues. Per germline, CDR1 MDHEN and CDR2 SYDVKM. Between the trimmed V and J ends, which lost 8 bases and 0 bases, there was a span of 17 bases. CDR3 region: CASWPGTESSYEQYF. The CDR3, as DNA: TGTGCCAGCTGGCCCGGGACGGAGAGCTCCTACGAGCAGTACTTC.